This entry lists 16 T cell receptor beta chains sequenced from one sample in a study of cytomegalovirus exposure and HLA in healthy donors. In the PCR, 60 Vbeta and 13 Jbeta primers were used. The data were produced by immunoSEQ multiplex PCR, yet TCRdb's version contains in-frame clones alone and is incomplete. The table lists around 180,000 clones, 75% to 85% of them singletons, with 1% to 1.5% in the top ten. The sample was PBMCs. The receptors stem from a girl aged 2 to 9 in good health and CMV-seropositive.

The chain recombines TRBV5-1 with TRBJ1-5; TRBD1 is a possible D gene (5 bases). CDR3 length equals 15 residues. The V gene's germline CDR1 is SGHRS and CDR2 YFSETQ. The ends were cut back, 0 bases at V and 3 bases at J, with 10 bases in the middle. CDR3 coding DNA: TGCGCCAGCAGCTTGGGGGGGAGGAACAATCAGCCCCAGCATTTT. Its protein product is CASSLGGRNNQPQHF.

The V gene is TRBV29-1, the J gene TRBJ2-7, with 10 bases matching TRBD1. The CDR3 contains 16 residues. Germline V lookup: CDR1 SQVTM, CDR2 ANQGSEA. The V and J ends lost 0 bases and 4 bases, in that order; junction bases with no gene match: 9. CDR3 residues: CSVEEVRQGAIYEQYF. CDR3 in DNA: TGCAGCGTTGAAGAGGTACGACAGGGGGCGATATACGAGCAGTACTTC.

Here the CDR3 reads CASSVDPSGIYEQYF. CDR3 bases: TGTGCCAGCAGCGTAGATCCTAGCGGCATTTACGAGCAGTACTTC. V and J are TRBV9 and TRBJ2-7; 7 bases line up with TRBD2. The CDR3 has 15 amino acids. Per germline, CDR1 SGDLS and CDR2 YYNGEE. With 0 bases clipped from V and 4 bases from J, the junction kept 7 bases outside the gene matches.

The J gene is TRBJ1-6, the V gene TRBV5-1; possible D gene TRBD1, 5 bases. Per germline, CDR1 SGHRS and CDR2 YFSETQ. The CDR3 consists of 14 residues. V lost 2 bases and J lost 9, with 12 bases in between. The chain's CDR3 is CASSFGREGSPLHF. CDR3 sequence (DNA): TGCGCCAGCAGCTTCGGCAGGGAGGGTTCACCCCTCCACTTT.

This clone is a singleton in its sample. The genes are TRBV27 and TRBJ2-7; D might be TRBD2 (7 bases). V was shortened by 6 bases and J by 4 bases, with 31 bases between the two germline ends. The CDR3 has 19 residues. Germline CDR1 is MNHEY and CDR2 is SMNVEV (reference sequence). This CDR3 is CASSRVMGGPSGASYEQYF. The CDR3 DNA reads TGTGCCAGCAGCCGGGTGATGGGGGGGCCTAGCGGAGCGAGTTACGAGCAGTACTTC.

DNA for the CDR3: TGTGCCAGCAGCCCCGGTACAGTCTACGAGCAGTACTTC. Its protein product is CASSPGTVYEQYF. V is TRBV7-9 and J is TRBJ2-7; D unresolved. V was clipped by 5 bases and J by 3 bases, with 11 bases between them. The CDR3 loop spans 13 amino acids. Germline V gene lookup returns CDR1 SEHNR and CDR2 FQNEAQ (reference sequence). The full variable domain, completed using reference TRBV7-9 and TRBJ2-7, is DTGVSQNPRHKITKRGQNVTFRCDPISEHNRLYWYRQTLGQGPEFLTYFQNEAQLEKSRLLSDRFSAERPKGSFSTLEIQRTEQGDSAMYLCASSPGTVYEQYFGPGTRLTVT.

V is TRBV28 and J is TRBJ1-2, with TRBD1 matching over 12 bases. The germline V gene encodes CDR1 MDHEN and CDR2 SYDVKM. The CDR3 contains 15 residues. V trimming: 11 bases; J trimming: 2 bases; junction bases outside the gene matches: 9. The CDR3 DNA reads TGTGCCCATTCCGGGACAGGGGGCGACAACTATGGCTACACCTTC. Its protein is CAHSGTGGDNYGYTF.

This rearrangement joins TRBV19 to TRBJ1-5; 7 bases align to TRBD1. Germline-derived CDR1 and CDR2 are LNHDA and SQIVND (reference sequence). V was pared by 7 bases and J by 6 bases, with 6 bases of the junction left unmatched. CDR3 size: 13 residues. CDR3 protein: CASMRPGGQPQHF. The CDR3 nucleotides are TGTGCCAGTATGAGGCCAGGGGGTCAGCCCCAGCATTTT.

This clone has more than one count but fewer than ten. V gene TRBV2 combines with J gene TRBJ1-5, with D perhaps matching TRBD1 (6 bases). The CDR3 has 16 amino acids. Germline V gives CDR1 SNHLY, CDR2 FYNNEI. Trimming pared 6 bases from V and 3 bases from J, leaving 18 bases between. The CDR3 protein is CASRGPGTPFNQPQHF. CDR3 coding DNA: TGTGCCAGCAGAGGACCCGGGACACCTTTCAATCAGCCCCAGCATTTT.

The chain couples TRBV11-3 to TRBJ2-5; a possible D gene is TRBD2 (6 bases). The CDR3 covers 14 residues. Germline-derived CDR1 and CDR2 are SGHNT and YENEEA. Trimming shortened V by 5 bases and J by 4 bases, and 14 bases separated the two germline ends. The CDR3 DNA reads TGTGCCAGCAGCACCCGGACTACCGGAGAGACCCAGTACTTC. Translation: CASSTRTTGETQYF.

This chain connects TRBV27 to TRBJ1-1; D gene uncertain. V was shortened by 5 bases and J by 1 base, with 17 bases between the two germline ends. Per germline, CDR1 MNHEY and CDR2 SMNVEV (reference sequence). CDR3 length: 16 amino acids. The CDR3 here is CASSPSGGDRNTEAFF. The CDR3 DNA reads TGTGCCAGCAGTCCCTCAGGCGGGGATCGGAACACTGAAGCTTTCTTT.

V gene TRBV27 combines with J gene TRBJ2-2; maybe TRBD1 (5 bases). CDR3 size: 13 residues. V was clipped by 8 bases and J by 7 bases, with 14 bases between them. Per germline, CDR1 MNHEY and CDR2 SMNVEV (reference sequence). CDR3 region: CASSYRWHGELFF. For the CDR3, the DNA is TGTGCCAGCTCATACAGGTGGCACGGGGAGCTGTTTTTT.

The chain is built from TRBV28 and TRBJ1-1; TRBD1 matches at 11 bases. The CDR3 has 13 residues. Germline-derived CDR1 and CDR2 are MDHEN and SYDVKM. Trimming cost V 7 bases and J 11 bases; bases outside gene matches: 9. The DNA for the CDR3 is TGTGCCAGCACAAAGGACAGGGGGCTAGAGGCTTTCTTT. This gives the protein CASTKDRGLEAFF.

The table lists this clone with a few counts. The chain employs TRBV4-1 and TRBJ1-5; the match to TRBD1 covers 9 bases. CDR1 is MGHRA, CDR2 YSYEKL, per germline. Losses at the gene ends were 4 bases for V and 8 bases for J; bases not matched to a gene: 6. This CDR3 contains 14 residues. DNA of the CDR3: TGCGCCAGCAGCCCGACAGGGGGGAAAAAGCCCCAGCATTTT. Translated: CASSPTGGKKPQHF.

This rearrangement joins TRBV11-2 to TRBJ1-1; TRBD1 matches at 8 bases. Germline-derived CDR1 and CDR2 are SGHAT and FQNNGV. The CDR3 runs to 13 residues. Losses at the gene ends were 7 bases for V and 4 bases for J; bases not matched to a gene: 5. The chain's CDR3 is CASTWTGSTEAFF. In DNA form, the CDR3 reads TGTGCCAGCACCTGGACAGGGAGCACTGAAGCTTTCTTT.

This clone turned up a few times. The gene calls are TRBV13 and TRBJ2-3, with 9 bases matching TRBD2. CDR3 length equals 19 residues. Trimming removed 4 bases from V and 4 bases from J; junction bases left unmatched: 18. CDR1 is PRHDT and CDR2 is FYEKMQ in the germline V gene (reference sequence). The CDR3 DNA follows: TGTGCCAGCAGCTCCTGGACTAGCGCCCGTCCCTCCCCCCCAGATACGCAGTATTTT. Encoded protein: CASSSWTSARPSPPDTQYF. Filled out from reference TRBV13 and TRBJ2-3, the complete variable domain reads AAGVIQSPRHLIKEKRETATLKCYPIPRHDTVYWYQQGPGQDPQFLISFYEKMQSDKGSIPDRFSAQQFSDYHSELNMSSLELGDSALYFCASSSWTSARPSPPDTQYFGPGTRLTVL.